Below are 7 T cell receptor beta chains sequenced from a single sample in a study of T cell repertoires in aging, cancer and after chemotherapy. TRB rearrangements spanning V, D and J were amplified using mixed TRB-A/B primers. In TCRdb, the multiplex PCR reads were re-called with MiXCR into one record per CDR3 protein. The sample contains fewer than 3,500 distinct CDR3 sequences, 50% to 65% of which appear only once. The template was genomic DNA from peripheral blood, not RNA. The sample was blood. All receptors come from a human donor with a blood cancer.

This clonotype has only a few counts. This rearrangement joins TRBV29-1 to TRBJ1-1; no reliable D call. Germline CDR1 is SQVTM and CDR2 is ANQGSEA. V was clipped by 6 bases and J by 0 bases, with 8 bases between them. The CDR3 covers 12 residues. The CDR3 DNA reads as TGCAGCGTACTAAACGTGAACACTGAAGCTTTCTTT. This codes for CSVLNVNTEAFF.

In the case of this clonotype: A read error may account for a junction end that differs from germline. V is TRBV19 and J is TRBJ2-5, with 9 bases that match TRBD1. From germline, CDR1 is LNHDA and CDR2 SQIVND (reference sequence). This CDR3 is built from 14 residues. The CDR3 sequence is CASSIDRGGESQYF. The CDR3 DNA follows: TGTGCCAGTAGTATCGACAGGGGGGGGGAGAGCCAGTACTTC.

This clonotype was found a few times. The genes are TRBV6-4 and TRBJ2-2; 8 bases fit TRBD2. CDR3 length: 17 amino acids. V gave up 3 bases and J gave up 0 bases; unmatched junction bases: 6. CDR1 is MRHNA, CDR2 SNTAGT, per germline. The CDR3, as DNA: TGTGCCAGCAGTGAGGGGACTAGGACTACGAACACCGGGGAGCTGTTTTTT. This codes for CASSEGTRTTNTGELFF.

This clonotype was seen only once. DNA of the CDR3: TGTGCCAGCTCGGCCGGGACAGGGTTCCTCTATGGCTACACCTTC. Protein: CASSAGTGFLYGYTF. The V call is TRBV19, the J call TRBJ1-2; 9 nucleotides agree with TRBD1. The CDR3 loop spans 15 amino acids. Germline V lookup: CDR1 LNHDA, CDR2 SQIVND (reference sequence). The J segment lost 4 bases and the V segment lost 9 bases, leaving 12 bases of the junction unmatched.

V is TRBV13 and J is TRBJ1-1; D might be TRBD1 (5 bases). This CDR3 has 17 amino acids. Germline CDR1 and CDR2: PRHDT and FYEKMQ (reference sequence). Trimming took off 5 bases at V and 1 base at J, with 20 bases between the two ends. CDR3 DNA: TGTGCCAGCAGCCCCCTCCAAAAGACAGTAGAGAACACTGAAGCTTTCTTT. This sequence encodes CASSPLQKTVENTEAFF.

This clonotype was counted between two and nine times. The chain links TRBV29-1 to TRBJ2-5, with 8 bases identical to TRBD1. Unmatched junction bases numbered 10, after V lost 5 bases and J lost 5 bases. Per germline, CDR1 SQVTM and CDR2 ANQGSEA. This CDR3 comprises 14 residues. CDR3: CSVLSRGRVETQYF. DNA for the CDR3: TGCAGCGTTCTAAGCAGGGGGCGCGTGGAGACCCAGTACTTC.

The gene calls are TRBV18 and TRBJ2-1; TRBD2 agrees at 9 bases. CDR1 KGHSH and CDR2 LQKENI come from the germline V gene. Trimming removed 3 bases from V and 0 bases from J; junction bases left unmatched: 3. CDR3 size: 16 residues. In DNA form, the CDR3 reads TGTGCCAGCTCACCTGGCGGGGGGGTCTCCTACAATGAGCAGTTCTTC. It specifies CASSPGGGVSYNEQFF.